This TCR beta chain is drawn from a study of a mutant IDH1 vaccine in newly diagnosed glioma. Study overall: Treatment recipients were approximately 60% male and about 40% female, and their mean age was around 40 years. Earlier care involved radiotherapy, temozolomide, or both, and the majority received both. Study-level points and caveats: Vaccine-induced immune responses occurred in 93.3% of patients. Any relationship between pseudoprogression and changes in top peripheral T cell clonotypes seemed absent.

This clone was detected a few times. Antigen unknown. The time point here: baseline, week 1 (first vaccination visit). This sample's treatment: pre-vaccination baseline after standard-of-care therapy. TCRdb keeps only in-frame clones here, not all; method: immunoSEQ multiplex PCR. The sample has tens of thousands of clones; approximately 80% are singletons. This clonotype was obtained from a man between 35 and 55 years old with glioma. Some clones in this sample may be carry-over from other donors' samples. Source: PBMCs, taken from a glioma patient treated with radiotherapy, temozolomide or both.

CDR3 loop: CASSATGPNEKLFF. The CDR3 nucleotides read TGTGCCAGCAGCGCGACAGGCCCTAATGAAAAACTGTTTTTT. The chain has TRBV7-6 and TRBJ1-4, with TRBD1 as a possible D gene (6 bases). V lost 5 bases and J lost 3, with 10 bases in between. This CDR3 has 14 amino acids. CDR1 is SGHVS, CDR2 FNYEAQ, per germline. Using reference TRBV7-6 and TRBJ1-4 for the parts outside the CDR3, the full variable domain is GAGVSQSPRYKVTKRGQDVALRCDPISGHVSLYWYRQALGQGPEFLTYFNYEAQQDKSGLPNDRFSAERPEGSISTLTIQRTEQRDSAMYRCASSATGPNEKLFFGSGTQLSVL.